This passage covers 7 T cell receptor beta chains from one sample sequenced in a study of T-cell memory formation after mild COVID-19. One entry per CDR3 protein results from TCRdb running MiXCR on the 5' RACE reads. The table has some 250,000 distinct CDR3 sequences, under 20% seen once. Material for sequencing was PBMCs or a T cell subset sorted from them (not recorded which). The source of these receptors is a man younger than 35 who had mild COVID-19 (a few samples of this study predate the infection). Cell type and time point are not known.

Regarding this clonotype: One end of the junction fails to match germline, which may point to a read error. The CDR3 bases are TGTGCCAGCAGTGTGGCGGACAGGGCCCGACCCACGTTT. This translates into CASSVADRARPTF. The genes are TRBV2 and TRBJ1-5; 8 bases align to TRBD1. Looked up from germline, CDR1 is SNHLY and CDR2 is FYNNEI. The CDR3 length is 13 residues.

This clonotype has only a few counts. This sequence joins TRBV20-1 and TRBJ2-3, with a tentative D call TRBD1 (8 bases). This CDR3 contains 14 residues. From germline, CDR1 is DFQATT and CDR2 SNEGSKA (reference sequence). The V gene lost 3 bases and the J gene lost 3 bases, with 13 bases spanning the gap. This chain's CDR3 is CSASNRGGTDTQYF. The CDR3, as DNA: TGCAGTGCTAGTAACAGGGGGGGTACAGATACGCAGTATTTT.

V is TRBV4-3 and J is TRBJ1-6, with D unclear. V was shortened by 0 bases and J by 3 bases, with 12 bases between the two germline ends. There are 17 residues in the CDR3. Germline CDR1 reads LGHNA; CDR2 reads YSLEER. CDR3 DNA sequence: TGCGCCAGCAGCCAAGAAGCAGGTCGTCTCTATAATTCACCCCTCCACTTT. This codes for CASSQEAGRLYNSPLHF.

The gene calls are TRBV7-9 and TRBJ1-2; 8 nucleotides match TRBD1. The V segment lost 5 bases and the J segment 3 bases; nucleotides outside the gene matches: 2. The CDR3 is 13 amino acids. Germline V gene lookup returns CDR1 SEHNR and CDR2 FQNEAQ (reference sequence). CDR3 bases: TGTGCCAGCAGCCGACAGGGGCACTATGGCTACACCTTC. Translation gives CASSRQGHYGYTF.

This clonotype was detected a few times. The chain recombines TRBV29-1 with TRBJ2-4; D could derive from TRBD1 or TRBD2 (5 bases each). The CDR3 extends over 12 amino acids. Between the trimmed V and J ends, which lost 3 bases and 3 bases, there was a span of 6 bases. CDR1 and CDR2 (germline): SQVTM, ANQGSEA. The CDR3 DNA is TGCAGCGTTGAGGGGGACAAAAACATTCAGTACTTC. Translation: CSVEGDKNIQYF.

This clonotype was picked up many times. A junction end diverges from the germline sequence, so it may reflect a read error. V usage is TRBV7-7 and J usage is TRBJ2-3; TRBD2 matches at 8 bases. The length of the CDR3 is 15 residues. Germline CDR1 reads SSHAT; CDR2 reads FNYEAQ (reference sequence). CDR3 DNA sequence: TGTGCTAGCAGCTACGCAGCGGGGGGCACAGATACGCAGTATTTT. It is translated as CASSYAAGGTDTQYF.

This chain joins TRBV3-1 and TRBJ2-4, with a weak D call TRBD2 (6 bases). Per germline, CDR1 LGHDT and CDR2 YNNKEL (reference sequence). V lost 1 base and J 9 bases, leaving 7 bases between the germline ends. The CDR3 contains 12 residues. This CDR3 is CASSQAGGIQYF. Written as DNA, the CDR3 is TGTGCCAGCAGCCAAGCCGGGGGCATTCAGTACTTC.